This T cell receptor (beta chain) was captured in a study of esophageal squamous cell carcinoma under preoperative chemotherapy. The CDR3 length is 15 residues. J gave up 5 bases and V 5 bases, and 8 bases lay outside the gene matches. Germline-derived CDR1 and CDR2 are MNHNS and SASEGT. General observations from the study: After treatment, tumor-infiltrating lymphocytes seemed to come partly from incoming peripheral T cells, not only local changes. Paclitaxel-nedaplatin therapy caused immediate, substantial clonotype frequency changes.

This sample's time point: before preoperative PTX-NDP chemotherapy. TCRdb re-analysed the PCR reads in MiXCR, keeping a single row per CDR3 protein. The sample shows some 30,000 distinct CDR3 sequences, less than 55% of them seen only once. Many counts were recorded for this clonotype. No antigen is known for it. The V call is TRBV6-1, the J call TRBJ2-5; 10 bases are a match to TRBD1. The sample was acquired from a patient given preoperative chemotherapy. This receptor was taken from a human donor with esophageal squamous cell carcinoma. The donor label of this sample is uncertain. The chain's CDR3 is CASSRTGTGVETQYF. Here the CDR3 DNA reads TGTGCCAGCAGTAGGACCGGGACAGGGGTCGAGACCCAGTACTTC.